The 9 T cell receptor beta chains listed next were all sequenced from one sample in a study of response to subunit inactivated influenza vaccine. A single record per CDR3 protein comes from TCRdb applying MiXCR to the RT-PCR reads. There are roughly 180,000 distinct CDR3 sequences in the sample; about a tenth occur only once, and 11% lies in the top ten. The sample was non-naive T cells sorted from PBMCs, taken on the day of vaccination. The receptors stem from a man aged 50-60 years who received an inactivated influenza vaccine.

This clonotype was observed a handful of times. No DNA is shown, since the ends of the CDR3 on it are uncertain; the CDR3 is the one TCRdb lists. This chain links TRBV6-1 with TRBJ1-1. In germline, CDR1 is MNHNS, CDR2 SASEGT. From its first to its last residue, the CDR3 has 13 amino acids. The CDR3 loop reads CASSTVFGSEAFF.

The chain joins TRBV20-1 to TRBJ1-2, with D possibly TRBD1 on 6 matching bases. Trimming shortened V by 6 bases and J by 3 bases, and 14 bases separated the two germline ends. Looked up from germline, CDR1 is DFQATT and CDR2 is SNEGSKA (reference sequence). The CDR3 contains 13 residues. This CDR3 is CSAYAGADYGYTF. The CDR3 nucleotides read TGCAGTGCATACGCAGGGGCGGACTATGGCTACACCTTC.

This chain uses TRBV2 with TRBJ1-1, with D perhaps TRBD1 (5 bases). This CDR3 comprises 18 residues. Germline V gives CDR1 SNHLY, CDR2 FYNNEI. Trimming shortened V by 6 bases and J by 0 bases, and 23 bases separated the two germline ends. CDR3 residues: CASRDTQGFFSMNTEAFF. CDR3 nucleotides: TGTGCCAGCAGGGATACGCAGGGATTTTTTAGTATGAACACTGAAGCTTTCTTT.

In this sample, this clonotype turned up many times. This rearrangement joins TRBV20-1 to TRBJ2-3; possible D gene TRBD2, 5 bases. Germline V CDR1 and CDR2: DFQATT, SNEGSKA (reference sequence). Trimming shortened V by 1 base and J by 1 base, and 12 bases separated the two germline ends. This CDR3 spans 15 amino acids. CDR3 coding DNA: TGCAGTGCTAGAGGCCCGGCGAGGGGCACAGATACGCAGTATTTT. It yields the protein CSARGPARGTDTQYF.

This clonotype has at least ten counts. V gene TRBV7-9 combines with J gene TRBJ2-1, with 7 bases aligning to TRBD2. V shed 5 bases, J shed 0 bases, and the junction held 1 base outside the gene matches. CDR1 and CDR2 (germline): SEHNR, FQNEAQ (reference sequence). The CDR3 is made up of 14 amino acids. DNA for the CDR3: TGTGCCAGCAGCCGCGGGAGCTCCTACAATGAGCAGTTCTTC. It translates to CASSRGSSYNEQFF.

This clonotype was seen at least ten times. The chain has TRBV18 and TRBJ2-3, with a tentative D call TRBD1 (5 bases). Per the germline V gene, CDR1 is KGHSH and CDR2 is LQKENI. V was pared by 8 bases and J by 8 bases, with 14 bases between. This CDR3 has 12 amino acids. Here the CDR3 reads CASAIYDSTQYF. DNA for the CDR3: TGTGCCAGCGCAATATACGACAGTACGCAGTATTTT.

This clonotype has ten or more counts. The chain has TRBV29-1 and TRBJ2-1; 11 bases match TRBD2. CDR1 and CDR2 (germline): SQVTM, ANQGSEA. V was clipped by 4 bases and J by 12 bases; unmatched bases: 11. CDR3 size: 14 residues. CDR3 sequence: CSVVNPIAGGPQFF. The CDR3 region has the DNA TGCAGCGTTGTTAACCCAATAGCGGGGGGGCCGCAGTTCTTC.

V is TRBV12-3 or TRBV12-4 and J is TRBJ2-1, with TRBD2 matching over 16 bases. Trimming removed 6 bases from V and 0 bases from J; junction bases left unmatched: 5. The CDR3 runs 18 residues. The CDR3 protein is CASSKGLAGGSSYNEQFF. CDR3 bases: TGTGCCAGCAGCAAGGGACTAGCGGGGGGGAGCTCCTACAATGAGCAGTTCTTC.

This clonotype was counted only a few times. V and J are TRBV28 and TRBJ2-5, with D tentatively TRBD1 or TRBD2 (5 bases each). The CDR3 is 16 residues long. From germline, CDR1 is MDHEN and CDR2 SYDVKM. The V end lost 6 bases, the J end lost 3 bases, and 20 bases lay between the germline ends. The DNA for the CDR3 is TGTGCCAGCAGCGTCCCCGGGGCAGGGCGGAAAGAGACCCAGTACTTC. This codes for CASSVPGAGRKETQYF.